The rows below give T cell receptor beta chains drawn from one sample of a study of blood T cell repertoires in COVID-19. Generated by immunoSEQ multiplex PCR, the TCRdb table keeps only in-frame clones and is missing some. This sample has 220,000 or so clones, with around 84% found just once. The sample taken for sequencing was peripheral blood. Source of these receptors: a man over 45 who had recovered from COVID-19. CDR3s include the opening cysteine and the closing phenylalanine or tryptophan. The order of the fields is J gene, CDR3 length, clone size, D gene, V gene, CDR3 protein, CDR3 DNA. A D gene is named only where the DNA matches it firmly. Expanded clones get a size class; other rows say once, few or many, or leave the size out.

>TRBJ1-1|11|NA|NA|TRBV19
CASYTGTEAFF
TGTGCCAGTTATACGGGTACTGAAGCTTTCTTT
>TRBJ2-1|15|NA|NA|TRBV7-9
CASSETGAPSNEQFF
TGTGCCAGCAGCGAGACAGGAGCCCCCTCCAATGAGCAGTTCTTC
>TRBJ2-3|14|NA|TRBD2|TRBV10-1
CASSTAGGEDTQYF
TGCGCCAGCAGTACAGCGGGAGGGGAAGATACGCAGTATTTT
>TRBJ2-1|16|few|TRBD2|TRBV30
CACLREAGFLWNEQFF
TGTGCCTGCCTCCGGGAAGCGGGATTTTTATGGAATGAGCAGTTCTTC
>TRBJ2-1|15|NA|NA|TRBV4-1
CASSLESSNYNEQFF
TGCGCCAGCAGCCTAGAGTCGAGTAACTACAATGAGCAGTTCTTC
>TRBJ2-6|15|NA|NA|TRBV11-3
CASSKQASGANVLTF
TGTGCCAGCAGCAAACAGGCCTCTGGGGCCAACGTCCTGACTTTC
>TRBJ2-5|14|NA|NA|TRBV6-5
CASTKRGYQETQYF
TGTGCCAGCACCAAAAGGGGGTACCAAGAGACCCAGTACTTC
>TRBJ2-1|12|NA|NA|TRBV27
CASSLSGGEQFF
TGTGCCAGCAGTTTAAGCGGCGGTGAGCAGTTCTTC
>TRBJ2-7|15|once|TRBD2|TRBV7-2
CASSLPGAGAYEQYF
TGTGCCAGCAGCTTACCGGGAGCGGGAGCCTACGAGCAGTACTTC
>TRBJ2-2|19|NA|NA|TRBV21-1
CASRETGSGKLANTGELFF
TGTGCCAGCAGGGAAACAGGGTCGGGAAAGCTTGCGAACACCGGGGAGCTGTTTTTT
>TRBJ1-1|16|NA|NA|TRBV6-5
CASSYSRGGMNTEAFF
TGTGCCAGCAGTTACTCAAGGGGCGGGATGAACACTGAAGCTTTCTTT
>TRBJ2-3|18|NA|NA|TRBV27
CASSRLAKDSSHTDTQYF
TGTGCCAGCAGTCGACTCGCAAAGGACTCCTCCCACACAGATACGCAGTATTTT
>TRBJ2-2|15|once|NA|TRBV5-8
CASSLAGTNTGELFF
TGTGCCAGCAGCTTGGCGGGGACGAACACCGGGGAGCTGTTTTTT
>TRBJ2-2|16|NA|TRBD2|TRBV5-1
CASSLDSGRYTGELFF
TGCGCCAGCAGCTTGGATAGCGGGCGCTACACCGGGGAGCTGTTTTTT
>TRBJ2-5|14|NA|NA|TRBV7-2
CASSLFGNAETQYF
TGTGCCAGCAGCTTATTTGGCAATGCAGAGACCCAGTACTTC
>TRBJ1-5|16|NA|TRBD1|TRBV2
CASRPGQGLLNQPQHF
TGTGCCAGCAGACCAGGACAGGGATTACTAAATCAGCCCCAGCATTTT
>TRBJ1-5|14|NA|NA|TRBV19
CASSIIASNQPQHF
TGTGCCAGTAGTATAATAGCCAGCAATCAGCCCCAGCATTTT
>TRBJ2-1|18|NA|TRBD2|TRBV18
CASSRITTGTSVNNEQFF
TGTGCCAGCTCACGAATTACCACCGGGACTAGCGTCAACAATGAGCAGTTCTTC
>TRBJ1-1|15|NA|TRBD1|TRBV6-1
CASSATGFGYTEAFF
TGTGCCAGCAGTGCGACAGGGTTTGGCTACACTGAAGCTTTCTTT
>TRBJ1-5|14|once|NA|TRBV27
CASWGGRSNQPQHF
TGTGCCAGCTGGGGGGGGCGAAGCAATCAGCCCCAGCATTTT
>TRBJ2-3|17|NA|TRBD2|TRBV7-9
CASTTLTAGGPVDTQYF
TGTGCCAGCACCACACTGACGGCGGGAGGGCCTGTAGATACGCAGTATTTT
>TRBJ1-2|16|few|TRBD1|TRBV7-8
CASSYYPGGRDYGYTF
TGTGCCAGCAGCTATTACCCAGGGGGCCGAGACTATGGCTACACCTTC
>TRBJ1-2|13|NA|TRBD1|TRBV6-5
CASRDRGVGGYTF
TGTGCCAGCAGGGACAGGGGTGTAGGTGGCTACACCTTC
>TRBJ2-3|12|NA|TRBD2|TRBV28
CASGGGWDTQYF
TGTGCCAGCGGGGGGGGGTGGGATACGCAGTATTTT
>TRBJ1-1|17|once|NA|TRBV27
CASNLIKPGRGVTEAFF
TGTGCCAGCAACCTTATAAAACCTGGCAGGGGAGTTACTGAAGCTTTCTTT
>TRBJ2-7|16|NA|TRBD2|TRBV19
CASSSGPGLASYEQYF
TGTGCCAGTAGTTCCGGACCGGGACTAGCGTCTTACGAGCAGTACTTC
>TRBJ1-2|14|once|NA|TRBV10-3
CAISLGGGGYGYTF
TGTGCCATCAGTCTCGGGGGGGGTGGCTATGGCTACACCTTC
>TRBJ1-2|14|NA|NA|TRBV27
CASSFGQRNYGYTF
TGTGCCAGCAGTTTTGGCCAGCGCAACTATGGCTACACCTTC
>TRBJ1-6|15|NA|NA|TRBV6-2/TRBV6-3
CASSYSGTSSSPLHF
TGTGCCAGCAGTTACTCCGGGACATCTAGCTCACCCCTCCACTTT
>TRBJ2-1|15|NA|TRBD2|TRBV9
CASSLIAGGSGEQFF
TGTGCCAGCAGCCTGATAGCGGGAGGATCCGGGGAGCAGTTCTTC